One and the same sample provided the 13 T cell receptor beta chains below, sequenced in a study of T cells in Graves' hyperthyroidism and ophthalmopathy. Template material for amplifying TCR beta CDR3 regions consisted of RNA transcripts. HTBI primers drove first-round RT-PCR of the TCR CDR3. TCRdb recomputed calls from the multiplex PCR reads with MiXCR, one row per CDR3 protein. The sample yields hundreds of thousands of distinct CDR3 sequences, around 19% seen once. The sequencing input was blood. The origin of the receptors is a man aged 50 to 59 with Graves' ophthalmopathy.

The chain has TRBV5-5 and TRBJ1-1; 9 bases agree with TRBD1. Germline V gene data show CDR1 as SGHKS and CDR2 as YYEKEE (reference sequence). The CDR3 runs 15 residues. J lost 0 bases, V lost 5 bases, and 5 bases had no gene match. The CDR3 sequence is CASSRQGVLNTEAFF. The CDR3 nucleotides are TGTGCCAGCAGTCGACAGGGGGTTTTGAACACTGAAGCTTTCTTT. Based on the CDR3 plus reference TRBV5-5 and TRBJ1-1, the full variable domain is DAGVTQSPTHLIKTRGQQVTLRCSPISGHKSVSWYQQVLGQGPQFIFQYYEKEERGRGNFPDRFSARQFPNYSSELNVNALLLGDSALYLCASSRQGVLNTEAFFGQGTRLTVV.

This clonotype has ten or more counts. The genes are TRBV3-1 and TRBJ2-7; 9 nucleotides agree with TRBD1. The CDR3 loop spans 14 amino acids. Germline V gives CDR1 LGHDT, CDR2 YNNKEL (reference sequence). V shed 3 bases and J 3 bases; nucleotides not matched to a gene: 3. CDR3 region: CASSHTDRGYEQYF. CDR3 in DNA: TGTGCCAGCAGCCATACGGACAGGGGCTACGAGCAGTACTTC.

The CDR3 sequence: CATSRDLTTGELFF. CDR3 in DNA: TGTGCCACCAGCAGAGATCTGACGACCGGGGAGCTGTTTTTT. The chain employs TRBV15 and TRBJ2-2; D call uncertain. This CDR3 contains 14 residues. CDR1 is LNHNV and CDR2 is YYDKDF in the germline V gene (reference sequence). V lost 0 bases and J 5 bases, leaving 7 bases between the germline ends.

The gene calls are TRBV20-1 and TRBJ1-4; D ambiguous. This CDR3 spans 16 amino acids. V lost 2 bases and J lost 4, with 17 bases in between. Per germline, CDR1 DFQATT and CDR2 SNEGSKA (reference sequence). CDR3 protein: CSARRASARSNEKLFF. The DNA of the CDR3 is TGCAGTGCTAGAAGGGCGTCGGCCCGAAGTAATGAAAAACTGTTTTTT.

The chain carries TRBV6-1 and TRBJ2-7; possibly TRBD2 for D (7 bases). Looked up from germline, CDR1 is MNHNS and CDR2 is SASEGT. The CDR3 totals 14 residues. V was clipped by 6 bases and J by 2 bases, with 14 bases between them. The CDR3 sequence: CASRVGGLPYEQYF. DNA of the CDR3: TGTGCCAGCAGGGTGGGGGGGCTGCCCTACGAGCAGTACTTC.

This clonotype was found a few times. The chain links TRBV20-1 to TRBJ2-3; 7 bases map to TRBD2. V lost 3 bases and J lost 0; bases outside the gene matches: 0. This CDR3 region has 13 residues. CDR1 DFQATT and CDR2 SNEGSKA come from the germline V gene (reference sequence). The DNA for the CDR3 is TGCAGTGCTAGCGGGGGGAGCACAGATACGCAGTATTTT. This codes for CSASGGSTDTQYF.

This clonotype was counted at least ten times. J is TRBJ2-1 and V is TRBV12-3 or TRBV12-4; perhaps TRBD2 as D (5 bases). The CDR3 is made up of 21 amino acids. V lost 3 bases to trimming and J lost 4 bases, with 31 bases between them. The CDR3 reads CASSFSPRFVGGPSRYNEQFF. As DNA, the CDR3 is TGTGCCAGCAGTTTTTCGCCCCGGTTTGTCGGAGGACCCTCGAGATACAATGAGCAGTTCTTC.

The V call is TRBV7-9, the J call TRBJ2-3, with 7 bases fitting TRBD1. Germline CDR1 and CDR2: SEHNR and FQNEAQ (reference sequence). V lost 5 bases, J lost 4 bases, and 6 bases stayed unmatched. The CDR3 has 14 residues. CDR3 loop: CASSPGTVPDTQYF. The CDR3, as DNA: TGTGCCAGCAGCCCCGGGACAGTACCAGATACGCAGTATTTT.

This clonotype has a count of ten or more. In DNA form, the CDR3 reads TGCAGTGCTAGTCCCCGCTCTAGCGGGAGTGGGCACGAGCAGTACTTC. This translates into CSASPRSSGSGHEQYF. The rearrangement joins TRBV20-1 to TRBJ2-7; 10 bases line up with TRBD2. The ends lost 3 bases at V and 5 bases at J; junction bases unmatched: 13. Germline V CDR1 and CDR2: DFQATT, SNEGSKA (reference sequence). The CDR3 extends over 16 amino acids.

Ten or more counts support this clonotype. The rearrangement links TRBV5-6 to TRBJ2-5, with D perhaps matching TRBD2 (6 bases). Germline V gives CDR1 SGHDT, CDR2 YYEEEE. The CDR3 covers 17 residues. V lost 1 base and J 2 bases, leaving 18 bases between the germline ends. The CDR3 loop is CASSLLLTRLGQETQYF. CDR3 nucleotide sequence: TGTGCCAGCAGCTTGCTTCTGACTAGATTGGGGCAAGAGACCCAGTACTTC.

The sample holds many counts of this clonotype. The chain employs TRBV2 and TRBJ2-2; a possible D gene is TRBD1 (5 bases). The CDR3 extends over 15 amino acids. Germline CDR1 is SNHLY and CDR2 is FYNNEI. The germline V and J ends were trimmed by 2 bases and 5 bases, with 12 bases remaining between them. CDR3 sequence (DNA): TGTGCCAGCAGTGAACTCGGCAGGGCGACCGGGGAGCTGTTTTTT. It yields the protein CASSELGRATGELFF.

The chain has TRBV12-3 or TRBV12-4 and TRBJ2-1, with D perhaps matching TRBD1 or TRBD2 (5 bases each). This CDR3 has 16 residues. The germline V and J ends were trimmed by 5 bases and 1 base, with 15 bases remaining between them. CDR3 DNA sequence: TGTGCCAGCAGTCCTTGGGACGCTGGATCCTACAATGAGCAGTTCTTC. This translates into CASSPWDAGSYNEQFF.

This chain links TRBV11-1 with TRBJ2-5; no clear D gene. In germline, CDR1 is SGHAT, CDR2 FQDESV (reference sequence). The CDR3 runs to 14 residues. V dropped 5 bases and J dropped 0 bases, with 10 bases sitting between them. CDR3 protein: CASSRDMYQETQYF. The DNA of the CDR3 is TGTGCCAGCAGCCGCGACATGTACCAAGAGACCCAGTACTTC.